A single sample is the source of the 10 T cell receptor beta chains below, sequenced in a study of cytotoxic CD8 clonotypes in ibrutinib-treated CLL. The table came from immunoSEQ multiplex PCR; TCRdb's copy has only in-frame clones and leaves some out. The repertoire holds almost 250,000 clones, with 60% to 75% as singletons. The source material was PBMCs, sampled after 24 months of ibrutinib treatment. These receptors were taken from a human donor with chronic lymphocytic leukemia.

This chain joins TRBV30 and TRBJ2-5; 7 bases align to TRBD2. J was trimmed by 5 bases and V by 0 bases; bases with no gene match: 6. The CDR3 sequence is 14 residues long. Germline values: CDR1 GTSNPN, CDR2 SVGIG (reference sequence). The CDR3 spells CAWSVGLVYETQYF. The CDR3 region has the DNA TGTGCCTGGAGTGTCGGACTAGTTTATGAGACCCAGTACTTC.

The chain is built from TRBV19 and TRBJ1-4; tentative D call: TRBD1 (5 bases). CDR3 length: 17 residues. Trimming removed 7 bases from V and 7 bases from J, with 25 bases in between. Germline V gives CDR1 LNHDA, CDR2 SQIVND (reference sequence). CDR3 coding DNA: TGTGCCAGTATCCCTTCACCCCTCCAGGGTTGGAGTGAAAAACTGTTTTTT. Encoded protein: CASIPSPLQGWSEKLFF.

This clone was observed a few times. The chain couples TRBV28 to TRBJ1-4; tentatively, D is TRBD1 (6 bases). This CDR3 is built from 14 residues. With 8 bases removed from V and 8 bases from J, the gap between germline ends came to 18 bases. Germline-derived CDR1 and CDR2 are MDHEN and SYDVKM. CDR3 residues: CASVPGTLGEKLFF. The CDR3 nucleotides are TGTGCCAGCGTCCCCGGGACACTTGGGGAAAAACTGTTTTTT. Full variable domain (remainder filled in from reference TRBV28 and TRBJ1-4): DVKVTQSSRYLVKRTGEKVFLECVQDMDHENMFWYRQDPGLGLRLIYFSYDVKMKEKGDIPEGYSVSREKKERFSLILESASTNQTSMYLCASVPGTLGEKLFFGSGTQLSVL.

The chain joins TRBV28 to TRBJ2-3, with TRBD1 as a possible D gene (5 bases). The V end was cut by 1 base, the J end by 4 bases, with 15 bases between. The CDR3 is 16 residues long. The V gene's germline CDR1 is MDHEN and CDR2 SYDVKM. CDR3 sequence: CASSLYENTGSDTQYF. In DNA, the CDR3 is TGTGCCAGCAGTTTATACGAAAACACAGGATCAGATACGCAGTATTTT. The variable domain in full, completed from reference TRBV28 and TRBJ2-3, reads DVKVTQSSRYLVKRTGEKVFLECVQDMDHENMFWYRQDPGLGLRLIYFSYDVKMKEKGDIPEGYSVSREKKERFSLILESASTNQTSMYLCASSLYENTGSDTQYFGPGTRLTVL.

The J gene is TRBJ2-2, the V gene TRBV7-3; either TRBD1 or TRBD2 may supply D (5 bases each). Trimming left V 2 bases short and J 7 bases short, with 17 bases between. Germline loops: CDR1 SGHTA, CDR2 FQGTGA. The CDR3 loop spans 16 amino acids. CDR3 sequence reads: CASSLYGTPAGGELFF. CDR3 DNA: TGTGCCAGCAGCTTATACGGGACCCCGGCGGGCGGGGAGCTGTTTTTT.

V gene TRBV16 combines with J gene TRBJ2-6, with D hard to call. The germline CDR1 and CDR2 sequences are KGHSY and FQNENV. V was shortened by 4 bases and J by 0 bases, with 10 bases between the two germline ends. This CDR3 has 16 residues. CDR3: CASSPALLSGANVLTF. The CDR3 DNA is TGTGCCAGCAGCCCGGCCCTTCTCTCTGGGGCCAACGTCCTGACTTTC. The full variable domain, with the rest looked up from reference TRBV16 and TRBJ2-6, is GEEVAQTPKHLVRGEGQKAKLYCAPIKGHSYVFWYQQVLKNEFKFLISFQNENVFDETGMPKERFSAKCLPNSPCSLEIQATKLEDSAVYFCASSPALLSGANVLTFGAGSRLTVL.

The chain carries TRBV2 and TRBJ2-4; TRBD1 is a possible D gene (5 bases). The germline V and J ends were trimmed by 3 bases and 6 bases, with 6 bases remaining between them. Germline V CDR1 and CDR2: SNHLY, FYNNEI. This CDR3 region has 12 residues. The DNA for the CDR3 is TGTGCCAGCAGTGAGACAGCAAACATTCAGTACTTC. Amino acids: CASSETANIQYF. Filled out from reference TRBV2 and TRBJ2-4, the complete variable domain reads EPEVTQTPSHQVTQMGQEVILRCVPISNHLYFYWYRQILGQKVEFLVSFYNNEISEKSEIFDDQFSVERPDGSNFTLKIRSTKLEDSAMYFCASSETANIQYFGAGTRLSVL.

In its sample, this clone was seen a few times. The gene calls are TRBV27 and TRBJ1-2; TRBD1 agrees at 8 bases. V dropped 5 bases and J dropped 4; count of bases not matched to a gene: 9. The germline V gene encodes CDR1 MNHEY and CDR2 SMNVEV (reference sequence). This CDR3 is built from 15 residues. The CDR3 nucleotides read TGTGCCAGCAGTCCCGGTGGGACAGGACCCTATGGCTACACCTTC. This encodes CASSPGGTGPYGYTF.

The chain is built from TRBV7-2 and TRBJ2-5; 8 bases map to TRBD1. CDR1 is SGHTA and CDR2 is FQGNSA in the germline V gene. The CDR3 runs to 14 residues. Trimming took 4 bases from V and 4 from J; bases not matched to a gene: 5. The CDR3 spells CASSWSGGGETQYF. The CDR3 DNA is TGTGCCAGCAGCTGGTCAGGGGGCGGAGAGACCCAGTACTTC.

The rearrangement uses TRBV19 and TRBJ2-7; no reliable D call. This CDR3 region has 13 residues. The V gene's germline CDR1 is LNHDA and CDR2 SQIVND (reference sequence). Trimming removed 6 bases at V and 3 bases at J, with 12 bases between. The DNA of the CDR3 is TGTGCCAGTAGCGCCCTGGACGTCTACGAGCAGTACTTC. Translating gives CASSALDVYEQYF.